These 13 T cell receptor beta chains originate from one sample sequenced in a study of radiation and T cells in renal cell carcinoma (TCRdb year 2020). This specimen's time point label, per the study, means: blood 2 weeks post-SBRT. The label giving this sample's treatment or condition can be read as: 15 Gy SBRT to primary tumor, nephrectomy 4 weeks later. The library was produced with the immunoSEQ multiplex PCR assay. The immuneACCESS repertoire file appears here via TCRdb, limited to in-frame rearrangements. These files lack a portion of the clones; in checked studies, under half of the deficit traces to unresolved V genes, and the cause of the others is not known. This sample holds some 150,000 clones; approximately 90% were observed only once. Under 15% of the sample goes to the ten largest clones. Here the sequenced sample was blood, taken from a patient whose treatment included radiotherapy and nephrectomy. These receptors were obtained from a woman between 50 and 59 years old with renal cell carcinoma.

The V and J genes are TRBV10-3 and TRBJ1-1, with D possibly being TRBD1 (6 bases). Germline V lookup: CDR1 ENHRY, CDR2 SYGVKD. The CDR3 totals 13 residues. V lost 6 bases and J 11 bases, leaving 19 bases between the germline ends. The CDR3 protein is CAIRTGTHEPAFF. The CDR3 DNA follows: TGTGCCATCAGGACCGGGACACACGAACCGGCTTTCTTT.

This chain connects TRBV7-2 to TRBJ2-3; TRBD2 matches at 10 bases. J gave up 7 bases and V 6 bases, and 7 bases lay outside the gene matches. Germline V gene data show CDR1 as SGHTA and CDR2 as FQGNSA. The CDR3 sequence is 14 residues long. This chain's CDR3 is CASSFSGGDHTQYF. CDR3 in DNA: TGTGCCAGCAGTTTCAGCGGGGGGGACCATACGCAGTATTTT.

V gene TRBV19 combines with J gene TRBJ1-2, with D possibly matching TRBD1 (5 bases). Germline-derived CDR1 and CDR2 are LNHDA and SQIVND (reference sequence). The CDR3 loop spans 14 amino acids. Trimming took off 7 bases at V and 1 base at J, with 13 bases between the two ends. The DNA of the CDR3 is TGTGCCAGTACCACCATCAGGGATAACTATGGCTACACCTTC. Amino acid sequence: CASTTIRDNYGYTF.

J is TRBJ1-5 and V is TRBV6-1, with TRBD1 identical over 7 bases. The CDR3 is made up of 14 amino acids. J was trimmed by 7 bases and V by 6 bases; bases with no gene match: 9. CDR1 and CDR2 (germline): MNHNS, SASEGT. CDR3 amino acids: CASSVNRGGQPQHF. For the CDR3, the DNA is TGTGCCAGCAGCGTAAACAGGGGTGGCCAGCCCCAGCATTTT.

As DNA, the CDR3 is TGTGCCAGCATCCAGACTAGCGGCTACACCTTC. Protein product: CASIQTSGYTF. The chain couples TRBV7-3 to TRBJ1-2; D remains ambiguous. The CDR3 has 11 residues. Germline V gene lookup returns CDR1 SGHTA and CDR2 FQGTGA. Trimming removed 7 bases at V and 8 bases at J, with 11 bases between.

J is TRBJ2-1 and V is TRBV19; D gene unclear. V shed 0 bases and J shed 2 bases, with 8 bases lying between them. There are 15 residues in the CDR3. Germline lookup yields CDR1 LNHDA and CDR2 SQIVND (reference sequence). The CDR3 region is CASSIEHETYNEQFF. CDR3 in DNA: TGTGCCAGTAGTATAGAACACGAGACCTACAATGAGCAGTTCTTC.

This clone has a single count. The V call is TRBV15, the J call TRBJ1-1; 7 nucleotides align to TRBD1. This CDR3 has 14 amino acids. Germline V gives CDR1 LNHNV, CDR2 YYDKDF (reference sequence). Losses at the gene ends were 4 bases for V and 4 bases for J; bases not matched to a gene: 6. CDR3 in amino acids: CATSKTNRGTEAFF. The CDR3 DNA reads TGTGCCACCAGCAAAACCAACAGGGGCACTGAAGCTTTCTTT.

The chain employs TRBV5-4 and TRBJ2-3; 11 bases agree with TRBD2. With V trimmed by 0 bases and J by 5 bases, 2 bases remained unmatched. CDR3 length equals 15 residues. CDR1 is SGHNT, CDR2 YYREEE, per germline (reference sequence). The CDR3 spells CASSLGLAGGDTQYF. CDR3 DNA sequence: TGTGCCAGCAGCTTGGGTCTAGCGGGGGGAGATACGCAGTATTTT.

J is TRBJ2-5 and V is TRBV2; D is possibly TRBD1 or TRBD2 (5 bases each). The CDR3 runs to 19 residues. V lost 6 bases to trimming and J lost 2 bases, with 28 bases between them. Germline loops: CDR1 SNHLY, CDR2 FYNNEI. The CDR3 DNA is TGTGCCAGCAGGGCCGGGGTCCTGGGACCTCGGGCAGGACAAGAGACCCAGTACTTC. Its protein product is CASRAGVLGPRAGQETQYF. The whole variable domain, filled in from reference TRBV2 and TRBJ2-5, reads EPEVTQTPSHQVTQMGQEVILRCVPISNHLYFYWYRQILGQKVEFLVSFYNNEISEKSEIFDDQFSVERPDGSNFTLKIRSTKLEDSAMYFCASRAGVLGPRAGQETQYFGPGTRLLVL.

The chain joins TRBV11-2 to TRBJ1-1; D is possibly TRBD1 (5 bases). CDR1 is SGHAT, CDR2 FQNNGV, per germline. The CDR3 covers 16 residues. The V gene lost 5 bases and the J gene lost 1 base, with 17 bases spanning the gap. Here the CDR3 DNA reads TGTGCCAGCAGCCTCGGAGGTCTCAGGGAGAACACTGAAGCTTTCTTT. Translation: CASSLGGLRENTEAFF.

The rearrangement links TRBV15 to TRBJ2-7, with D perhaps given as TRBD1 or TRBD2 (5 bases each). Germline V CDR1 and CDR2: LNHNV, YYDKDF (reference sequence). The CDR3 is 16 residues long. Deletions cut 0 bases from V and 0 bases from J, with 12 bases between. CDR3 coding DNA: TGTGCCACCAGCAGAGACCGGGACGCCGCCTCCTACGAGCAGTACTTC. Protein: CATSRDRDAASYEQYF. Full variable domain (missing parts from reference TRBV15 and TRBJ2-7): DAMVIQNPRYQVTQFGKPVTLSCSQTLNHNVMYWYQQKSSQAPKLLFHYYDKDFNNEADTPDNFQSRRPNTSFCFLDIRSPGLGDTAMYLCATSRDRDAASYEQYFGPGTRLTVT.

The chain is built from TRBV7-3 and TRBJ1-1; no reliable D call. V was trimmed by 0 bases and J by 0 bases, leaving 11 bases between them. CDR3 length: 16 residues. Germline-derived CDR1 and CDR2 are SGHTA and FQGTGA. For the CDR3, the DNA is TGTGCCAGCAGCTTAACCCCCTTGATGATGAACACTGAAGCTTTCTTT. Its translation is CASSLTPLMMNTEAFF.

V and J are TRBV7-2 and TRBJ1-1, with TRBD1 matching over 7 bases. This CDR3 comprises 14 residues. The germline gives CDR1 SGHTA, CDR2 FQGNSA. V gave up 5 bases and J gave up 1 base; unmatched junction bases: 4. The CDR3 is CASSPRQGNTEAFF. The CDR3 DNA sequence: TGTGCCAGCAGCCCCCGACAGGGGAACACTGAAGCTTTCTTT.